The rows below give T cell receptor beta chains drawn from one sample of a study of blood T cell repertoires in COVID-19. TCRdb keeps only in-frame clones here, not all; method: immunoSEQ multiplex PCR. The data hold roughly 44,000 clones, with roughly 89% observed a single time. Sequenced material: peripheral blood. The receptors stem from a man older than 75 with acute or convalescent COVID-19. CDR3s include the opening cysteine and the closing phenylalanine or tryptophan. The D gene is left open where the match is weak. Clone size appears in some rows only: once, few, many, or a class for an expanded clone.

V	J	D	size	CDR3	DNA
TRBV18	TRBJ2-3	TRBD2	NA	CASSPSGGGGTDTQYF	TGTGCCAGCTCGCCATCCGGGGGGGGCGGCACAGATACGCAGTATTTT
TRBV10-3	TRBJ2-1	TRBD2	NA	CAIAGGATPEQFF	TGTGCCATCGCCGGGGGGGCGACTCCGGAGCAGTTCTTC
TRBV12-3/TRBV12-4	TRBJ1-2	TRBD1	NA	CASSPDRGYGYTF	TGTGCCAGCAGCCCGGACAGGGGTTATGGCTACACCTTC
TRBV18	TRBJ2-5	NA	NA	CASSGQSQETQYF	TGTGCCAGCTCAGGACAGTCCCAAGAGACCCAGTACTTC
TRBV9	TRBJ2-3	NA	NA	CASSPTGTSTDTQYF	TGTGCCAGCTCCCCAACCGGTACTAGCACAGATACGCAGTATTTT
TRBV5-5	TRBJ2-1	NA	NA	CASSSTIGVYNEQFF	TGTGCCAGCAGCTCCACAATAGGAGTGTACAATGAGCAGTTCTTC
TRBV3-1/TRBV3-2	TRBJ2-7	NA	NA	CASSRRAQANYEQYF	TGTGCCAGCAGCCGGAGGGCCCAGGCTAACTACGAGCAGTACTTC
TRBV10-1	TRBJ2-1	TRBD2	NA	CASSQLAGGYNEQFF	TGCGCCAGCAGTCAACTAGCGGGGGGCTACAATGAGCAGTTCTTC
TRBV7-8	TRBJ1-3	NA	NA	CASSPRFGNTIYF	TGTGCCAGCAGCCCTAGGTTCGGAAACACCATATATTTT
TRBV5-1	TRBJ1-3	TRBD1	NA	CASSLGGQRNTIYF	TGCGCCAGCAGCTTGGGGGGACAGAGAAACACCATATATTTT
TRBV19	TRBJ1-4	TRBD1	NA	CASSAPGQGGLFF	TGTGCCAGTAGTGCACCGGGACAGGGTGGACTGTTTTTT
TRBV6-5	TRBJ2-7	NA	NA	CASSYSSSPYEQYF	TGTGCCAGCAGTTACTCGTCATCCCCCTACGAGCAGTACTTC
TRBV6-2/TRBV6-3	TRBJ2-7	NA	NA	CASSHIQGQSSYEQYF	TGTGCCAGCAGCCACATACAAGGACAGAGCTCCTACGAGCAGTACTTC
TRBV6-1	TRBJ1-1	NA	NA	CASSEGSTAEAFF	TGTGCCAGCAGTGAGGGCTCGACAGCTGAAGCTTTCTTT
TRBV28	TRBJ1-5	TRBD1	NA	CASRLMTGLNNQPQHF	TGTGCCAGCAGGTTAATGACAGGGTTGAATAATCAGCCCCAGCATTTT
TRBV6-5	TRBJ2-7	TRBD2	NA	CASSYRGGAADEQYF	TGTGCCAGCAGTTACAGGGGAGGGGCAGCGGACGAGCAGTACTTC
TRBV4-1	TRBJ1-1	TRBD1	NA	CASSQEVTGDTEAFF	TGCGCCAGCAGCCAAGAGGTGACAGGGGACACTGAAGCTTTCTTT
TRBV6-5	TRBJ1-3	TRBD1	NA	CATTRGLSGNTIYF	TGTGCCACTACGAGGGGGCTCTCTGGAAACACCATATATTTT
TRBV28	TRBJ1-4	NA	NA	CASRYGGLRRSGEKLFF	TGTGCCAGCAGATACGGGGGATTGAGGCGGTCAGGTGAAAAACTGTTTTTT
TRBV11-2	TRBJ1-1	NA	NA	CASSLTGRNTEAFF	TGTGCCAGCAGCTTAACAGGGAGGAACACTGAAGCTTTCTTT
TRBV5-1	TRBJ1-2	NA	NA	CASNRETGSEYGYTF	TGCGCCAGCAATCGAGAGACAGGTTCGGAATATGGCTACACCTTC
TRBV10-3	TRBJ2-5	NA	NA	CAISEDEVSRETQYF	TGTGCCATCAGTGAAGATGAGGTTAGCCGAGAGACCCAGTACTTC
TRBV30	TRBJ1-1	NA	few	CAWSAYDMAFF	TGTGCCTGGAGTGCATACGACATGGCTTTCTTT
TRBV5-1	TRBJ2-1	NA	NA	CASSLPGQSNEQFF	TGCGCCAGCAGCTTGCCCGGACAGAGCAATGAGCAGTTCTTC
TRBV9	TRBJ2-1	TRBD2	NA	CASSVGVAGLMGEQFF	TGTGCCAGCAGCGTAGGGGTAGCGGGATTGATGGGTGAGCAGTTCTTC
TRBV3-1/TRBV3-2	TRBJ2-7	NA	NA	CASSPGEGVDYEQYF	TGTGCCAGCAGCCCCGGTGAGGGCGTCGACTACGAGCAGTACTTC
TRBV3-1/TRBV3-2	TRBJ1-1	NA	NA	CASSHRASLNTEAFF	TGTGCCAGCAGCCACCGCGCCTCTCTTAACACTGAAGCTTTCTTT
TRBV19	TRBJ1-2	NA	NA	CASSAAQGNGYTF	TGTGCCAGTAGCGCCGCACAGGGAAATGGCTACACCTTC
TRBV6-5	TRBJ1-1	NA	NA	CASSYNRRRPEAFF	TGTGCCAGCAGTTACAACCGGAGACGACCTGAAGCTTTCTTT
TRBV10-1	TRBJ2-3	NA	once	CASGPQADTQYF	TGCGCCAGCGGGCCTCAGGCAGATACGCAGTATTTT
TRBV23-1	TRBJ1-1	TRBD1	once	CASSGGPQGETEAFF	TGCGCCAGCAGCGGGGGCCCGCAGGGGGAGACTGAAGCTTTCTTT
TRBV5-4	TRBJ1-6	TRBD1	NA	CASSQPGQGNSPLHF	TGTGCCAGCAGTCAACCGGGACAGGGTAACTCACCCCTCCACTTT
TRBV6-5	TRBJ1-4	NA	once	CASGRGPSTNEKLFF	TGTGCCAGCGGGAGGGGCCCGTCAACTAATGAAAAACTGTTTTTT
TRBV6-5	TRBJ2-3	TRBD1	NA	CASSTGTGSTDTQYF	TGTGCCAGCAGCACGGGGACAGGGAGCACAGATACGCAGTATTTT
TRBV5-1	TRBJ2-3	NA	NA	CASATGLTTDTQYF	TGCGCCAGCGCGACAGGCCTAACCACAGATACGCAGTATTTT
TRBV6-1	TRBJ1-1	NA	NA	CASSEAGRNTEAFF	TGTGCCAGCAGTGAAGCCGGGAGGAACACTGAAGCTTTCTTT
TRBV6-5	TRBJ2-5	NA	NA	CASGLGRSQETQYF	TGTGCCAGCGGACTCGGACGGAGCCAAGAGACCCAGTACTTC
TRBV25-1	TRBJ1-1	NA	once	CASSDPRATEAFF	TGTGCCAGCAGTGATCCCAGGGCAACTGAAGCTTTCTTT
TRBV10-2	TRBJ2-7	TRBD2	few	CASRALGGIYEQYF	TGCGCCAGCAGGGCCCTGGGGGGGATCTACGAGCAGTACTTC
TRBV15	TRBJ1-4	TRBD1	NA	CATSSGGPANEKLFF	TGTGCCACCAGCTCAGGGGGGCCCGCGAATGAAAAACTGTTTTTT
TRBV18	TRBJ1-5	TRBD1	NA	CASSPDRGQPQHF	TGTGCCAGCTCACCCGACAGGGGTCAGCCCCAGCATTTT
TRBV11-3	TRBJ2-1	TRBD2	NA	CASSPGVGGNEQFF	TGTGCCAGCAGCCCCGGGGTCGGGGGGAATGAGCAGTTCTTC
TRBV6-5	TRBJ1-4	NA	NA	CASSPRGWNEKLFF	TGTGCCAGCAGTCCCCGAGGGTGGAATGAAAAACTGTTTTTT
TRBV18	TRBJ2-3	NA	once	CASSPTVWGGGGTDTQYF	TGTGCCAGCTCACCCACAGTTTGGGGGGGCGGCGGCACAGATACGCAGTATTTT
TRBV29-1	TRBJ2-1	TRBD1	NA	CSVEARTGVVNEQFF	TGCAGCGTTGAGGCTAGGACAGGGGTAGTGAATGAGCAGTTCTTC
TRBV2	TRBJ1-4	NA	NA	CASSEGGLRGNEKLFF	TGTGCCAGCAGTGAAGGAGGGCTGAGGGGGAATGAAAAACTGTTTTTT
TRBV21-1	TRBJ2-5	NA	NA	CASSKLRDSGPVGETQYF	TGTGCCAGCAGCAAACTACGGGATAGCGGGCCGGTCGGGGAGACCCAGTACTTC
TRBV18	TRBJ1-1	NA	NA	CASSPPGHSFWSDTEAFF	TGTGCCAGCTCCCCGCCGGGACATAGTTTTTGGTCGGACACTGAAGCTTTCTTT
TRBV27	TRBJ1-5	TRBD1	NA	CAPQGFSSNQPQHF	TGTGCCCCACAGGGGTTTTCAAGCAATCAGCCCCAGCATTTT
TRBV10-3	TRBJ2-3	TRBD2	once	CAIRARGGPTDTQYF	TGTGCCATCAGGGCGCGGGGGGGCCCCACAGATACGCAGTATTTT
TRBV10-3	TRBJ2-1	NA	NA	CAISVNRDNEQFF	TGTGCCATCAGTGTGAACAGAGACAATGAGCAGTTCTTC
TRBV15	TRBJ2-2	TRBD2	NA	CATSRGLAGNTGELFF	TGTGCCACCAGCAGGGGACTAGCGGGGAACACCGGGGAGCTGTTTTTT
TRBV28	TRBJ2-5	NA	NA	CACAGHPKGETQYF	TGTGCCTGCGCGGGGCACCCGAAAGGAGAGACCCAGTACTTC
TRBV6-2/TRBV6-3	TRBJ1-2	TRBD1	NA	CASSLGQGVKGYGYTF	TGTGCCAGCAGTCTTGGACAGGGGGTAAAGGGCTATGGCTACACCTTC
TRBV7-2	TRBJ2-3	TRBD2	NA	CASSPGGRGGTDTQYF	TGTGCCAGCAGCCCCGGGGGGCGGGGGGGCACGGATACGCAGTATTTT